The 14 T cell receptor beta chains presented below share a single source sample, sequenced in a study of blood T cell repertoires in COVID-19. TCRdb's table, derived via immunoSEQ multiplex PCR, lists solely in-frame clones and lacks some. The data hold hundreds of thousands of clones, with about 88% observed a single time. The sample consisted of PBMCs or T cells enriched from blood (not recorded which). The receptors were gathered from a woman aged 55 to 70 who had recovered from COVID-19.

This clone was detected only a few times. This rearrangement joins TRBV9 to TRBJ1-2, with 9 bases that match TRBD1. The junction had 0 bases not matched to a gene; V was cut back by 0 bases and J by 3 bases. The germline V gene encodes CDR1 SGDLS and CDR2 YYNGEE. The CDR3 contains 14 residues. The CDR3 loop reads CASSVGTGDYGYTF. DNA for the CDR3: TGTGCCAGCAGCGTAGGGACAGGGGACTATGGCTACACCTTC.

The chain's CDR3 is CAWDRGVNEQFF. In DNA form, the CDR3 reads TGTGCCTGGGACAGGGGGGTTAATGAGCAGTTCTTC. The rearrangement joins TRBV30 to TRBJ2-1, with 9 bases lining up with TRBD1. The V segment lost 5 bases and the J segment 7 bases; nucleotides outside the gene matches: 3. This CDR3 comprises 12 residues. CDR1 and CDR2 (germline): GTSNPN, SVGIG (reference sequence).

In this sample, this clone turned up once. This chain uses TRBV28 with TRBJ2-4, with a weak D call TRBD1 (5 bases). CDR1 MDHEN and CDR2 SYDVKM come from the germline V gene. With 7 bases removed from V and 8 bases from J, the gap between germline ends came to 15 bases. The CDR3 spans 13 residues. The chain's CDR3 is CASTPGGADIQYF. In DNA form, the CDR3 reads TGTGCCAGCACCCCAGGTGGGGCAGACATTCAGTACTTC.

The V call is TRBV5-4, the J call TRBJ1-2, with 7 positions matching TRBD1. The CDR3 spans 15 residues. Germline trimming cut 0 bases from V and 2 bases from J; bases unmatched to any gene: 4. CDR1 and CDR2 from the germline V gene are SGHNT and YYREEE (reference sequence). The chain's CDR3 is CASSLGQGINYGYTF. CDR3 sequence (DNA): TGTGCCAGCAGCTTGGGACAGGGAATAAACTATGGCTACACCTTC.

This clone was seen only a few times. As DNA, the CDR3 is TGCGCCAGCAGCGAGGGGGCGATTAATTCACCCCTCCACTTT. It codes for CASSEGAINSPLHF. The rearrangement uses TRBV5-1 and TRBJ1-6, with 7 bases that match TRBD1. Germline CDR1 SGHRS, CDR2 YFSETQ. The CDR3 has 14 amino acids. The J segment lost 6 bases and the V segment lost 4 bases, leaving 4 bases of the junction unmatched.

The J gene is TRBJ1-2, the V gene TRBV10-3; no firm D call. CDR1 ENHRY and CDR2 SYGVKD come from the germline V gene. V was shortened by 4 bases and J by 5 bases, with 14 bases between the two germline ends. There are 14 residues in the CDR3. In DNA form, the CDR3 reads TGTGCCATCAGTGGGGCCGGGGTTCAATATGGCTACACCTTC. It translates to CAISGAGVQYGYTF.

The genes are TRBV5-6 and TRBJ2-7; 7 nucleotides align to TRBD1. CDR3 length equals 16 residues. Germline CDR1 and CDR2: SGHDT and YYEEEE. V was clipped by 1 base and J by 1 base; unmatched bases: 8. This CDR3 is CASSLFGTVSSYEQYV. As DNA, the CDR3 is TGTGCCAGCAGCTTGTTTGGGACAGTGTCTTCCTACGAGCAGTACGTC.

The chain joins TRBV30 to TRBJ1-1; a possible D gene is TRBD1 (6 bases). Germline loops: CDR1 GTSNPN, CDR2 SVGIG (reference sequence). Trimming stripped 1 base from V and 0 bases from J, with 12 bases between. The CDR3 totals 15 residues. The CDR3 loop reads CAWSAFTGMNTEAFF. Here the CDR3 DNA reads TGTGCCTGGAGTGCTTTTACAGGGATGAACACTGAAGCTTTCTTT.

This rearrangement joins TRBV5-4 to TRBJ1-3; 10 bases match TRBD1. The V segment lost 4 bases and the J segment 3 bases; nucleotides outside the gene matches: 7. The CDR3 sequence is 16 residues long. Germline CDR1 reads SGHNT; CDR2 reads YYREEE (reference sequence). Here the CDR3 reads CASSDGQGVFGNTIYF. DNA of the CDR3: TGTGCCAGCAGCGACGGACAGGGGGTCTTTGGAAACACCATATATTTT.

The rearrangement uses TRBV5-4 and TRBJ2-5; 12 nucleotides match TRBD2. The CDR3 is 17 residues long. The V and J ends lost 6 bases and 6 bases, in that order; junction bases with no gene match: 15. Germline values: CDR1 SGHNT, CDR2 YYREEE (reference sequence). This chain's CDR3 is CASNLGASGGAQQTQYF. CDR3 DNA: TGTGCCAGCAACCTCGGGGCTAGCGGGGGGGCCCAGCAGACCCAGTACTTC.

The CDR3 DNA reads TGTGCCAGCAGTACCGGGACTCATGCAACTAATGAAAAACTGTTTTTT. Encoded protein: CASSTGTHATNEKLFF. The V and J genes are TRBV2 and TRBJ1-4, with a tentative D call TRBD1 (5 bases). The V gene lost 5 bases and the J gene lost 0 bases, with 13 bases spanning the gap. Germline V gene lookup returns CDR1 SNHLY and CDR2 FYNNEI. The CDR3 runs 16 residues.

This clone appeared a single time. The chain combines TRBV11-2 with TRBJ2-3, with a possible D match to TRBD1 (6 bases). Trimming cost V 6 bases and J 1 base, with 20 bases left between them. Germline V gene lookup returns CDR1 SGHAT and CDR2 FQNNGV. CDR3 size: 17 residues. DNA for the CDR3: TGTGCCAGCAGTCCAACAAATGGGGGCTGGGGCACAGATACGCAGTATTTT. It yields the protein CASSPTNGGWGTDTQYF.

This clone came up once. V and J are TRBV18 and TRBJ1-2, with 8 bases lining up with TRBD1. The length of the CDR3 is 18 residues. From germline, CDR1 is KGHSH and CDR2 LQKENI. The V and J ends lost 4 bases and 0 bases, in that order; junction bases with no gene match: 13. CDR3 protein: CASSLTTPGQGTNYGYTF. DNA of the CDR3: TGTGCCAGCTCACTAACTACTCCCGGACAGGGCACTAACTATGGCTACACCTTC.

This clone has more than one count but fewer than ten. Within the sample, other DNA sequences also encode this same CDR3. This chain connects TRBV27 to TRBJ2-1, with D perhaps TRBD2 (6 bases). Per the germline V gene, CDR1 is MNHEY and CDR2 is SMNVEV (reference sequence). The CDR3 has 13 residues. V lost 0 bases and J 6 bases, leaving 6 bases between the germline ends. In DNA, the CDR3 is TGTGCCAGCAGTTTATCGGGGGGCAATGAGCAGTTCTTC. Amino acid sequence: CASSLSGGNEQFF.